Each of the 11 T cell receptor beta chains below was sequenced from the same sample in a study of CD8+ T cells in alopecia areata. The sequencing template was cDNA reverse transcribed from extracted RNA. Profiling relied on immunoSEQ multiplex PCR, and the TCRdb table lists in-frame clones only, not all of them. The sample has some 130,000 clones, more than 40% seen once. Sequenced here: CD8+ T cells sorted from blood, sampled at week 0. The receptors were sampled from a human donor with alopecia areata.

J is TRBJ1-5 and V is TRBV27; TRBD1 matches 7 bases. The junction had 5 bases not matched to a gene; V was cut back by 4 bases and J by 2 bases. From germline, CDR1 is MNHEY and CDR2 SMNVEV (reference sequence). This CDR3 comprises 15 residues. The CDR3 nucleotides are TGTGCCAGCAGTTCAGAAGGGGGCGGCAATCAGCCCCAGCATTTT. Protein product: CASSSEGGGNQPQHF.

A few counts support this clone. J is TRBJ1-2 and V is TRBV4-1, with a weak D call TRBD1 (6 bases). The CDR3 sequence is 16 residues long. V was clipped by 2 bases and J by 3 bases, with 16 bases between them. The germline gives CDR1 MGHRA, CDR2 YSYEKL. In nucleotides, the CDR3 is TGCGCCAGCAGCCAATTACCCCTCAGGGGCGACTATGGCTACACCTTC. The encoded protein is CASSQLPLRGDYGYTF.

The chain recombines TRBV4-3 with TRBJ2-7; 8 nucleotides align to TRBD1. V was clipped by 3 bases and J by 0 bases; unmatched bases: 7. Germline V CDR1 and CDR2: LGHNA, YSLEER. This CDR3 is built from 16 residues. CDR3 in DNA: TGCGCCAGCAGCCAGGACTTCACAGGGGGCTCCTACGAGCAGTACTTC. Protein: CASSQDFTGGSYEQYF.

This clone was observed a few times. The J gene is TRBJ1-2, the V gene TRBV29-1; 10 nucleotides agree with TRBD1. This CDR3 is built from 13 residues. CDR1 is SQVTM, CDR2 ANQGSEA, per germline. V was pared by 5 bases and J by 5 bases, with 5 bases of the junction left unmatched. As DNA, the CDR3 is TGCAGCGTTCGGGACAGGGGAACTTATGGCTACACCTTC. Amino acid sequence: CSVRDRGTYGYTF.

The chain combines TRBV5-6 with TRBJ2-3; 12 bases align to TRBD2. The CDR3 totals 17 residues. Looked up from germline, CDR1 is SGHDT and CDR2 is YYEEEE. Losses at the gene ends were 4 bases for V and 0 bases for J; bases not matched to a gene: 6. The CDR3, as DNA: TGTGCCAGCAGCCGACTAGCGGGGGCCCTAAGCACAGATACGCAGTATTTT. Encoded protein: CASSRLAGALSTDTQYF.

This clone was counted once. The V and J genes are TRBV30 and TRBJ2-5, with 10 bases that match TRBD2. The germline gives CDR1 GTSNPN, CDR2 SVGIG (reference sequence). V lost 0 bases, J lost 5 bases, and 3 bases stayed unmatched. The CDR3 is made up of 14 amino acids. CDR3 residues: CAWSVTSGVETQYF. The CDR3 bases are TGTGCCTGGAGTGTAACTAGCGGGGTGGAGACCCAGTACTTC.

This clone was counted a few times. The CDR3 reads CSVYMQETQYF. The CDR3, as DNA: TGCAGCGTTTATATGCAAGAGACCCAGTACTTC. The genes are TRBV29-1 and TRBJ2-5; no clear D. Trimming took 5 bases from V and 2 from J, leaving 6 bases between them. This CDR3 comprises 11 residues. Germline CDR1 is SQVTM and CDR2 is ANQGSEA.

This clone was picked up many times. This chain connects TRBV6-4 to TRBJ2-1; the D gene is possibly TRBD2 (6 bases). Trimming left V 2 bases short and J 4 bases short, with 6 bases between. Germline V CDR1 and CDR2: MRHNA, SNTAGT. The CDR3 extends over 13 amino acids. CDR3: CASSDGGYNEQFF. The CDR3 bases are TGTGCCAGCAGTGACGGGGGGTACAATGAGCAGTTCTTC.

The V gene is TRBV30, the J gene TRBJ1-1, with D uncertain. The CDR3 contains 12 residues. The germline V gene encodes CDR1 GTSNPN and CDR2 SVGIG (reference sequence). V dropped 0 bases and J dropped 5 bases, with 7 bases sitting between them. The CDR3 region is CAWSVPGTEAFF. CDR3 coding DNA: TGTGCCTGGAGTGTACCGGGGACTGAAGCTTTCTTT.

The V gene is TRBV19, the J gene TRBJ2-1, with a weak D call TRBD1 (6 bases). This CDR3 contains 14 residues. Germline CDR1 is LNHDA and CDR2 is SQIVND (reference sequence). V lost 0 bases and J 5 bases, leaving 8 bases between the germline ends. CDR3 DNA sequence: TGTGCCAGTAGTATAGATCGGGACAACAATGAGCAGTTCTTC. Protein: CASSIDRDNNEQFF.

This clone was seen only a few times. The V call is TRBV6-6, the J call TRBJ1-1, with D possibly matching TRBD1 (6 bases). The CDR3 contains 16 residues. Trimming removed 7 bases from V and 4 bases from J, with 22 bases in between. Germline assignment: CDR1 MNHNY and CDR2 SVGAGI (reference sequence). The CDR3 protein is CASTLSPRGGGTEAFF. Here the CDR3 DNA reads TGTGCCAGCACCCTTAGCCCCAGGGGCGGTGGCACTGAAGCTTTCTTT.